This T cell receptor (beta chain) appears in the sequencing data of a study of cytomegalovirus exposure and HLA in healthy donors. Study results and caveats: TRBV6-2, TRBV6-3 and some other V segments were unresolvable in 87-base-pair reads. Across all donors, roughly uniform sequencing depth was an assumption of the presence/absence analyses. Sequencing likely caused a cluster of highly shared sequence variants.

In germline, CDR1 is SNHLY, CDR2 FYNNEI. The germline V and J ends were trimmed by 7 bases and 1 base, with 7 bases remaining between them. The CDR3 consists of 12 residues. On this clone itself: Its antigen is undetermined.

The PCR contained 60 Vbeta and 13 Jbeta primers. TCRdb's copy holds only in-frame clones and misses some; the assay was immunoSEQ multiplex PCR. The table includes about 120,000 clones, 80% detected once. The sequenced material came from PBMCs. The sequence was obtained from a female donor in good health and CMV-seropositive. The V call is TRBV2, the J call TRBJ1-1; D remains ambiguous. The CDR3 DNA is TGTGCCAGCAACATTTGGAACACTGAAGCTTTCTTT. Translating gives CASNIWNTEAFF.